One T cell receptor beta chain is described in this entry. Method: immunoSEQ multiplex PCR; TCRdb's copy keeps in-frame clones and lacks some. This table holds about 90,000 clones, about 86% found once. This specimen belongs to a study of identifying expanded T cells in peripheral blood. There are 15 residues in the CDR3. Germline loops: CDR1 SGHTA, CDR2 FQGNSA. The J segment lost 4 bases and the V segment lost 3 bases, leaving 7 bases of the junction unmatched. V gene TRBV7-2 combines with J gene TRBJ1-2; 8 bases agree with TRBD1. The sequence came from a person aged 18 to 75 in good health. Source material: blood. CDR3 loop: CASSLTLGQGYGYTF. CDR3 bases: TGTGCCAGCAGCTTGACCCTTGGACAGGGCTATGGCTACACCTTC.